This T cell receptor beta chain was found in a study of cytomegalovirus exposure and HLA in healthy donors. As for the study in general: Earlier results showed approximately 120 million unique TCR beta sequences derived from about 179 million T cells. General study points: Common viral pathogens were later found to be apparently linked to several of the most significant clusters. Productive status was seen about 90% or about 30% of the time for most TCR beta V segments in an earlier analysis.

As to this clone: Its antigen is undetermined.

The PCR made use of 60 Vbeta and 13 Jbeta primers. Here immunoSEQ multiplex PCR was the method, and the copy in TCRdb shows in-frame clones only, minus some. There are about 180,000 clones in the sample; 65% to 75% occur only once, and 2% to 3% lies in the top ten. Donors sampled were nominally healthy, though unrecorded immune exposures were likely. The sample taken for sequencing was PBMCs. The TCR originated in a human donor in good health.

In DNA form, the CDR3 reads TGTGCCAGCAGTCCCTCGGTGGGGGAGGGGAACACTGAAGCTTTCTTT. This codes for CASSPSVGEGNTEAFF. The chain recombines TRBV27 with TRBJ1-1, with a possible D match to TRBD1 (5 bases). V lost 5 bases and J lost 1, with 17 bases in between. Germline CDR1 and CDR2: MNHEY and SMNVEV (reference sequence). The CDR3 has 16 residues.